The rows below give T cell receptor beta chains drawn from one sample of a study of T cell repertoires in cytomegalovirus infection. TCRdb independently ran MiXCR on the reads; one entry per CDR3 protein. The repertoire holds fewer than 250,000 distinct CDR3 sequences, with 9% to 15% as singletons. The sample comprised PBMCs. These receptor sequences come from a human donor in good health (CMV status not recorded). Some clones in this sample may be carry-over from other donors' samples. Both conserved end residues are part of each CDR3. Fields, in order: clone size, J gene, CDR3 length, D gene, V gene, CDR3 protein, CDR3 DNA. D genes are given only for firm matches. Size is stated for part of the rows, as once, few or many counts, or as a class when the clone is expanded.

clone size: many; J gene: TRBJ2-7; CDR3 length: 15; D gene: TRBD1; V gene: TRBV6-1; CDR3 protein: CASSRQGNALYEQYF; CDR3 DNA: TGTGCCAGCAGTAGACAGGGGAACGCCCTATACGAGCAGTACTTC
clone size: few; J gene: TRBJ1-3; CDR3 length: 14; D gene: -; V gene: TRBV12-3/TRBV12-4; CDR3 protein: CASSLGAKGNTIYF; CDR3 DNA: TGTGCCAGCAGTTTAGGGGCAAAGGGAAACACCATATATTTT
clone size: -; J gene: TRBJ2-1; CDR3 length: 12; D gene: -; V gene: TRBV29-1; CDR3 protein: CSVEPGGDEQFF; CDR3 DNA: TGCAGCGTTGAACCGGGGGGCGATGAGCAGTTCTTC
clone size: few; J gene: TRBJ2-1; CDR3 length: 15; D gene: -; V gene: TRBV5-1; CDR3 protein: CASSLGGLVSGEQFF; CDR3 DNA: TGCGCCAGCAGCTTGGGTGGGCTCGTCTCCGGCGAGCAGTTCTTC
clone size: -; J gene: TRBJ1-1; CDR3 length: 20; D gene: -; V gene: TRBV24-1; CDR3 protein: CATSAVRNDRMDSRNTEAFF; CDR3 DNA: TGTGCCACCAGTGCAGTACGGAACGACAGGATGGATTCGAGGAACACTGAAGCTTTCTTT
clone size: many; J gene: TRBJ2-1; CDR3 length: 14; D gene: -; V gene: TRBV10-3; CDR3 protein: CAISEGTSNDEQFF; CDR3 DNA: TGTGCCATCAGTGAGGGTACTAGCAATGATGAGCAGTTCTTC
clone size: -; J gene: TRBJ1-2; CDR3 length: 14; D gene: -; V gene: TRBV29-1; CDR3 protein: CSVVTPQGNYGYTF; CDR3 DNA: TGCAGCGTTGTTACCCCCCAGGGAAACTATGGCTACACCTTC
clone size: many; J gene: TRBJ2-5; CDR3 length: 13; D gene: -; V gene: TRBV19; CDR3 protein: CASRGKGGETQYF; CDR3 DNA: TGTGCCAGTAGGGGCAAGGGGGGAGAGACCCAGTACTTC
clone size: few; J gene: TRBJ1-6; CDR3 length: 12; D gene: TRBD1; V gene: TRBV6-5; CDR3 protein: CASSQGDSPLHF; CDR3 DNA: TGTGCCAGCAGCCAGGGGGACTCACCCCTCCACTTT
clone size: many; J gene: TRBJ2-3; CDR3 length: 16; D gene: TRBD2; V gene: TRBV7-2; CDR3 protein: CASSPRLAGLGDTQYF; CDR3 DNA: TGTGCCAGCAGCCCTCGGCTAGCGGGGCTTGGGGATACGCAGTATTTT
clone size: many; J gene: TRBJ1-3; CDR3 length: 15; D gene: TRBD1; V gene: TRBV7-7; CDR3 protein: CASSQGQGAGNTIYF; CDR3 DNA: TGTGCCAGCAGCCAGGGACAGGGGGCAGGAAACACCATATATTTT
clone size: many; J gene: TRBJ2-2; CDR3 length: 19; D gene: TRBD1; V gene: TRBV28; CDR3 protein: CASSLPRALGTGRAGELFF; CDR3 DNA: TGTGCCAGCAGCCTACCGCGGGCTCTGGGGACAGGGAGGGCCGGGGAGCTGTTTTTT
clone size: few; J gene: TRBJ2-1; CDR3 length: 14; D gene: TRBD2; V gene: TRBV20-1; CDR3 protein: CSARYGSGVNEQFF; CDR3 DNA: TGCAGTGCTAGATACGGGAGCGGGGTCAATGAGCAGTTCTTC
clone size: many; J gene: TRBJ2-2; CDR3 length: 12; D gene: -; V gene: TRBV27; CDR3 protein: CASSTNTGELFF; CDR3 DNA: TGTGCCAGCAGTACGAACACCGGGGAGCTGTTTTTT
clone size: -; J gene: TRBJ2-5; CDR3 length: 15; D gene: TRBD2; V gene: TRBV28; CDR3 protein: CASSPRLAGAETQYF; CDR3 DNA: TGTGCCAGCAGCCCTCGTTTAGCGGGAGCAGAGACCCAGTACTTC
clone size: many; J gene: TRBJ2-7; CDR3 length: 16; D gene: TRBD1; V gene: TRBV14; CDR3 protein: CASSQDRGTGTHEQYF; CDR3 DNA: TGTGCCAGCAGCCAAGATCGGGGGACAGGGACCCACGAGCAGTACTTC
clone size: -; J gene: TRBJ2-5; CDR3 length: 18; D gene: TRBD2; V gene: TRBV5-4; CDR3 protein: CASSFEGLAGGKQETQYF; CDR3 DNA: TGTGCCAGCAGCTTCGAGGGACTAGCGGGAGGGAAACAAGAGACCCAGTACTTC
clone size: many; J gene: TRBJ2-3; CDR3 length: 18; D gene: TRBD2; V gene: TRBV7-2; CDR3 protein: CASSLVAGGVLSTDTQYF; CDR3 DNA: TGTGCCAGCAGCTTAGTAGCGGGGGGCGTCCTCAGCACAGATACGCAGTATTTT
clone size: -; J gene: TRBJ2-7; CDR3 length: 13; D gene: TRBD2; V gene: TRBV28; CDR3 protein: CASRTSGIYEQYF; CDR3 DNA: TGTGCCAGCAGAACTAGCGGGATCTACGAGCAGTACTTC
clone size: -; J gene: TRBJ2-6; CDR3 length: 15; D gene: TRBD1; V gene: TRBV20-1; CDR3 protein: CSAADRGSGANVLTF; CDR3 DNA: TGCAGTGCCGCGGACAGGGGCTCTGGGGCCAACGTCCTGACTTTC
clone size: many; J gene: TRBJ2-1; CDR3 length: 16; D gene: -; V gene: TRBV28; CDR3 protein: CASSPLRDTSFNEQFF; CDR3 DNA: TGTGCCAGCAGCCCCCTCCGGGACACCTCTTTCAATGAGCAGTTCTTC
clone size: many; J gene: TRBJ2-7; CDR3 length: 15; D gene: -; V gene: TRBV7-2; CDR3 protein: CASSLRTEVSYEQYF; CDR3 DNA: TGTGCCAGCAGCTTAAGGACAGAGGTCTCCTACGAGCAGTACTTC
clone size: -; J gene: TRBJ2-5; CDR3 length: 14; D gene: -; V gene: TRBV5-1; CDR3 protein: CASSSPSGKETQYF; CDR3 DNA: TGCGCCAGCAGCTCCCCCTCGGGCAAAGAGACCCAGTACTTC